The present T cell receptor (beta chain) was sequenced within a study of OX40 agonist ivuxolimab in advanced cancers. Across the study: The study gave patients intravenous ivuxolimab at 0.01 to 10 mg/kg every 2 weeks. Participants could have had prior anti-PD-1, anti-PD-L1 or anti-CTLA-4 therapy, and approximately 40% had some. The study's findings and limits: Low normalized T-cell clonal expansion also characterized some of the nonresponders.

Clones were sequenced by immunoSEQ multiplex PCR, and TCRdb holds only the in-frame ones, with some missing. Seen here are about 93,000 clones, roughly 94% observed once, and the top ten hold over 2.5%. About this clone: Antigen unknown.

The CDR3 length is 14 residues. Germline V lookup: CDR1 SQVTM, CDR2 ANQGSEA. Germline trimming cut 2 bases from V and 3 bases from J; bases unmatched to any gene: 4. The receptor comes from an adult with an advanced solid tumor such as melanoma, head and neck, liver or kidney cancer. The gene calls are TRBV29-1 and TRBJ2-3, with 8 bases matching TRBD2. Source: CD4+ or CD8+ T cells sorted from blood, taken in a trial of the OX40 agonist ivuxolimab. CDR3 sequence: CSVESGGRTDTQYF. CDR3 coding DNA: TGCAGCGTTGAATCGGGGGGGCGGACAGATACGCAGTATTTT.